The 22 T cell receptor beta chains below were found in one sample sequenced in a study of T cells after yellow fever vaccination. TCRdb reprocessed the 5' RACE reads via MiXCR and lists one record per CDR3 protein. In the table there are a few hundred thousand distinct CDR3 sequences, 17% of which are singletons. This material consisted of PBMCs, taken 5 days after the first yellow fever vaccination. Receptors were obtained from a man between 18 and 29 years old who received the YFV17D yellow fever vaccine.

This chain joins TRBV7-3 and TRBJ2-3; D unclear. The CDR3 consists of 12 residues. The germline gives CDR1 SGHTA, CDR2 FQGTGA. With 5 bases removed from V and 6 bases from J, the gap between germline ends came to 9 bases. The CDR3 nucleotides read TGTGCCAGCAGCAAAGCCGGGGATACGCAGTATTTT. Its translation: CASSKAGDTQYF.

The chain recombines TRBV6-2 or TRBV6-3 with TRBJ2-1; D is perhaps TRBD2 (6 bases). Germline V lookup: CDR1 MNHEY, CDR2 SVGEGT. The CDR3 sequence is 18 residues long. V lost 6 bases to trimming and J lost 1 base, with 22 bases between them. CDR3 region: CASSRPWDLASSYNEQFF. In DNA, the CDR3 is TGTGCCAGCAGCCGACCCTGGGATCTAGCGTCTTCCTACAATGAGCAGTTCTTC.

The chain recombines TRBV6-2 or TRBV6-3 with TRBJ2-5; tentative D call: TRBD1 (5 bases). Trimming left V 6 bases short and J 7 bases short, with 9 bases between. CDR3 length: 11 amino acids. Germline-derived CDR1 and CDR2 are MNHEY and SVGEGT. CDR3 sequence reads: CASREQGTQYF. For the CDR3, the DNA is TGTGCCAGCAGGGAGCAGGGGACCCAGTACTTC.

The CDR3 loop is CASSVTRDRGMNTQYF. The CDR3 bases are TGTGCCAGCAGCGTTACCCGGGACAGGGGGATGAATACGCAGTATTTT. The chain combines TRBV9 with TRBJ2-3, with 11 bases aligning to TRBD1. Trimming removed 2 bases from V and 7 bases from J; junction bases left unmatched: 9. This CDR3 is built from 16 residues. The germline CDR1 and CDR2 sequences are SGDLS and YYNGEE. Looking up the rest from reference TRBV9 and TRBJ2-3 gives the full variable domain: DSGVTQTPKHLITATGQRVTLRCSPRSGDLSVYWYQQSLDQGLQFLIQYYNGEERAKGNILERFSAQQFPDLHSELNLSSLELGDSALYFCASSVTRDRGMNTQYFGPGTRLTVL.

The chain joins TRBV4-3 to TRBJ2-2; unclear D gene. The V and J ends lost 0 bases and 5 bases respectively, with 7 bases between them. Germline V gene lookup returns CDR1 LGHNA and CDR2 YSLEER. The CDR3 has 14 amino acids. The CDR3 DNA reads as TGCGCCAGCAGCCAAGATAAGGGTACCGGGGAGCTGTTTTTT. This codes for CASSQDKGTGELFF.

In this sample, this clonotype turned up a few times. The J gene is TRBJ1-6, the V gene TRBV10-2, with 10 positions matching TRBD1. V shed 6 bases, J shed 7 bases, and the junction held 6 bases outside the gene matches. This CDR3 comprises 15 residues. Germline CDR1 WSHSY, CDR2 SAAADI. The CDR3 DNA sequence: TGCGCCAGCAGCCTGACAGGGGGCTTAAATTCACCCCTCCACTTT. Its translation: CASSLTGGLNSPLHF.

The chain links TRBV7-8 to TRBJ1-1; 7 bases agree with TRBD1. Germline V gene lookup returns CDR1 SGHVS and CDR2 FQNEAQ. The V and J ends lost 2 bases and 5 bases, in that order; junction bases with no gene match: 17. The CDR3 extends over 18 amino acids. This CDR3 reads CASSLHPTLDRVDTEAFF. The CDR3 DNA is TGTGCCAGCAGCTTACACCCCACCTTAGACAGGGTGGATACTGAAGCTTTCTTT.

In its sample, this clonotype was seen a few times. The chain links TRBV20-1 to TRBJ2-5, with D hard to call. The V gene's germline CDR1 is DFQATT and CDR2 SNEGSKA (reference sequence). The CDR3 consists of 12 residues. V lost 5 bases, J lost 0 bases, and 7 bases lay in between. CDR3 DNA: TGCAGTGCTCGGTCGCACCAAGAGACCCAGTACTTC. Its protein product is CSARSHQETQYF.

This chain uses TRBV12-3 or TRBV12-4 with TRBJ2-1; D not resolved. The CDR3 runs to 13 residues. The V end was cut by 6 bases, the J end by 5 bases, with 11 bases between. CDR3 bases: TGTGCCAGCAGCACCCTAGGAAACAATGAGCAGTTCTTC. As protein: CASSTLGNNEQFF.

The rearrangement uses TRBV7-2 and TRBJ2-1; TRBD2 matches 13 bases. The J segment lost 15 bases and the V segment lost 1 base, leaving 6 bases of the junction unmatched. The CDR3 runs 14 residues. Germline loops: CDR1 SGHTA, CDR2 FQGNSA. The CDR3 sequence: CASSLELAGGHRFF. The CDR3 nucleotides are TGTGCCAGCAGCTTAGAACTAGCGGGGGGGCATCGGTTCTTC.

CDR3 bases: TGCGCCAGCAGCTTGATCGAGGGGGGCAATGAGCAGTTCTTC. Its translation: CASSLIEGGNEQFF. The chain joins TRBV5-1 to TRBJ2-1; tentatively, D is TRBD1 or TRBD2 (6 bases each). V was cut by 1 base and J by 6 bases, with 11 bases left in between. Germline-derived CDR1 and CDR2 are SGHRS and YFSETQ. The length of the CDR3 is 14 residues.

The chain recombines TRBV19 with TRBJ2-7, with 8 positions matching TRBD2. V shed 11 bases, J shed 9 bases, and the junction held 15 bases outside the gene matches. Germline CDR1 and CDR2: LNHDA and SQIVND (reference sequence). This CDR3 comprises 13 residues. The CDR3 nucleotides are TGTGCCGCGCCATTACGGGAGGGGGGGAGGCAGTACGTC. Translated, it gives CAAPLREGGRQYV.

V gene TRBV6-1 combines with J gene TRBJ2-2; 9 bases are shared with TRBD2. After removal of 5 bases from V and 6 bases from J, the junction contained 7 bases not matched to a gene. There are 15 residues in the CDR3. Germline CDR1 is MNHNS and CDR2 is SASEGT. CDR3: CASSTWTSASGELFF. DNA for the CDR3: TGTGCCAGCAGTACATGGACTAGCGCCTCCGGGGAGCTGTTTTTT.

The chain employs TRBV5-1 and TRBJ1-1; D is ambiguous. CDR3 length equals 13 residues. The V end lost 2 bases, the J end lost 6 bases, and 11 bases lay between the germline ends. Germline loops: CDR1 SGHRS, CDR2 YFSETQ. The CDR3 DNA sequence: TGCGCCAGCAGCTTAGGGCCGTCCCCTGAAGCTTTCTTT. The encoded protein is CASSLGPSPEAFF.

This clonotype was observed a handful of times. This chain connects TRBV5-1 to TRBJ1-1; a possible D gene is TRBD1 (5 bases). Trimming stripped 2 bases from V and 1 base from J, with 9 bases between. This CDR3 region has 14 residues. Germline V gene data show CDR1 as SGHRS and CDR2 as YFSETQ. The CDR3 is CASSFTQGNTEAFF. As DNA, the CDR3 is TGCGCCAGCAGCTTTACCCAGGGGAACACTGAAGCTTTCTTT.

This clonotype has just a few counts. The V call is TRBV20-1, the J call TRBJ1-2; D is unresolved. V dropped 3 bases and J dropped 6 bases, with 8 bases sitting between them. Per the germline V gene, CDR1 is DFQATT and CDR2 is SNEGSKA (reference sequence). The length of the CDR3 is 11 residues. As DNA, the CDR3 is TGCAGTGCTAGTCGGGAACATGGCTACACCTTC. This translates into CSASREHGYTF.

V is TRBV20-1 and J is TRBJ2-3; D is undetermined. CDR3 size: 14 residues. Germline CDR1 DFQATT, CDR2 SNEGSKA (reference sequence). V lost 1 base and J lost 0, with 8 bases in between. The CDR3 sequence is CSARAQESTDTQYF. The CDR3 DNA reads as TGCAGTGCTAGAGCGCAGGAGAGCACAGATACGCAGTATTTT.

This chain links TRBV12-3 or TRBV12-4 with TRBJ1-5, with D hard to call. V dropped 7 bases and J dropped 7 bases, with 17 bases sitting between them. This CDR3 comprises 14 residues. The chain's CDR3 is CASTFHGSRQPQHF. The CDR3 nucleotides are TGTGCCAGCACCTTTCATGGTTCGAGGCAGCCCCAGCATTTT.

This clonotype was counted a few times. The chain couples TRBV29-1 to TRBJ2-7; D is perhaps TRBD1 (5 bases). The CDR3 spans 11 residues. The germline V and J ends were trimmed by 4 bases and 4 bases, with 8 bases remaining between them. CDR1 and CDR2 (germline): SQVTM, ANQGSEA. CDR3: CSVGWTYEQYF. CDR3 coding DNA: TGCAGCGTTGGCTGGACATACGAGCAGTACTTC.

The chain couples TRBV7-2 to TRBJ2-3, with a possible D match to TRBD2 (6 bases). V gave up 5 bases and J gave up 3 bases, with 18 bases separating them. Looked up from germline, CDR1 is SGHTA and CDR2 is FQGNSA. The CDR3 totals 16 residues. Here the CDR3 DNA reads TGTGCCAGCAGCCGCCGGGGACTCAGAGGGACAGATACGCAGTATTTT. This codes for CASSRRGLRGTDTQYF.

The genes are TRBV2 and TRBJ2-5; TRBD1 might be the D (6 bases). V was pared by 4 bases and J by 5 bases, with 11 bases between. CDR3 size: 13 residues. Germline V CDR1 and CDR2: SNHLY, FYNNEI. The CDR3 is CASSGRGVETQYF. The DNA of the CDR3 is TGTGCCAGCAGTGGCAGGGGAGTGGAGACCCAGTACTTC.

In this sample, this clonotype turned up a few times. V gene TRBV4-1 combines with J gene TRBJ2-5, with D possibly being TRBD2 (5 bases). The V end lost 2 bases, the J end lost 2 bases, and 9 bases lay between the germline ends. The V gene's germline CDR1 is MGHRA and CDR2 YSYEKL. The CDR3 is 14 amino acids. The CDR3 nucleotides are TGCGCCAGCAGCCAAACAGACTATCAAGAGACCCAGTACTTC. Translating it yields CASSQTDYQETQYF.